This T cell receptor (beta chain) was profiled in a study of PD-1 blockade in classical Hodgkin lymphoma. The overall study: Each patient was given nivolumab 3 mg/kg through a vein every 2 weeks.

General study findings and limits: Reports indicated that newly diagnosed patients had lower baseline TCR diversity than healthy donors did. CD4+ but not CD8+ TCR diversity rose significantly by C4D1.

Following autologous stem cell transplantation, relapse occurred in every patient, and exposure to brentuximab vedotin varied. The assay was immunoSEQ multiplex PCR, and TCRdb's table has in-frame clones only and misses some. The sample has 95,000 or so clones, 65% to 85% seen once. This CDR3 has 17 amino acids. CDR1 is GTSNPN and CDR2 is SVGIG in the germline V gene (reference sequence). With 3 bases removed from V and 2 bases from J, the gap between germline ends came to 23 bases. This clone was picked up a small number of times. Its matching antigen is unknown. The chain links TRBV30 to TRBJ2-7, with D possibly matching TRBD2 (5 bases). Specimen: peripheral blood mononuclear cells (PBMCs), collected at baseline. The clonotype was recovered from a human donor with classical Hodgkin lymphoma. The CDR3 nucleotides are TGTGCCTGGAGCCCAGCCCCCCGCCTAGCCGCTACCTACGAGCAGTACTTC. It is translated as CAWSPAPRLAATYEQYF.